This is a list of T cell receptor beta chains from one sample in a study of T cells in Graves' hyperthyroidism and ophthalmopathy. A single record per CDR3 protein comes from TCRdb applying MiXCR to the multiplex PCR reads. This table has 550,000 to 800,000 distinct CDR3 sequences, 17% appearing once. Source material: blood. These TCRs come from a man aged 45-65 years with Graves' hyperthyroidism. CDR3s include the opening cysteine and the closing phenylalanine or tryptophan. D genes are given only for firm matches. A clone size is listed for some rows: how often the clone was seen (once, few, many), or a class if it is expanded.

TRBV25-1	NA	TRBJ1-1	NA	CASSEFGVNTEAFF	TGTGCCAGCAGTGAATTCGGGGTGAACACTGAAGCTTTCTTT
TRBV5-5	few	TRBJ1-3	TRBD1	CASSLGQGFSSGNTIYF	TGTGCCAGCAGCTTAGGACAGGGCTTCTCCTCGGGAAACACCATATATTTT
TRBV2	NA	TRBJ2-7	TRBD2	CASSEGASGDSYEQYF	TGTGCCAGCAGTGAAGGGGCTAGCGGGGATTCCTACGAGCAGTACTTC
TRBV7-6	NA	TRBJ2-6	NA	CASSLLEGGSGANVLTF	TGTGCCAGCAGCTTATTGGAGGGGGGCTCTGGGGCCAACGTCCTGACTTTC
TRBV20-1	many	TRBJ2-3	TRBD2	CSATGTSTQYF	TGCAGTGCAACCGGGACTAGTACGCAGTATTTT
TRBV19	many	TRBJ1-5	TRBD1	CASSMDVRGFQPQHF	TGTGCCAGTAGTATGGATGTCAGGGGGTTTCAGCCCCAGCATTTT
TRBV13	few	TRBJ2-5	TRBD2	CASSYSGGEGWGETQYF	TGTGCCAGCAGCTATAGCGGGGGCGAGGGATGGGGAGAGACCCAGTACTTC
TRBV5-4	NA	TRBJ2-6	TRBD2	CASSSREAGANVLTF	TGTGCCAGCAGCTCGCGGGAGGCTGGGGCCAACGTCCTGACTTTC
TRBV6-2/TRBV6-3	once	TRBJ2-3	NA	CAIRDTRDTQYF	TGTGCCATCCGGGATACGAGAGATACGCAGTATTTT
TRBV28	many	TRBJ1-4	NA	CASSPWGGFAEKLFF	TGTGCCAGCAGTCCTTGGGGAGGGTTTGCTGAAAAACTGTTTTTT
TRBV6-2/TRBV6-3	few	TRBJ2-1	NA	CASSITRWVYNEQFF	TGTGCCAGCAGTATAACTAGGTGGGTTTACAATGAGCAGTTCTTC
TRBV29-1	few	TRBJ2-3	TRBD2	CSVEGGLAGDFTDTQYF	TGCAGCGTTGAAGGGGGGCTAGCGGGGGACTTCACAGATACGCAGTATTTT
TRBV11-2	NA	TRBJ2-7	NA	CASSLRESSVEQYF	TGTGCCAGCAGCTTACGGGAGAGTTCGGTCGAGCAGTACTTC
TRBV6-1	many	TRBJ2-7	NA	CASSYSHGEQYF	TGTGCCAGCAGTTATTCCCACGGGGAGCAGTACTTC
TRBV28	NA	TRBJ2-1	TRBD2	CASSPKGFGLAGVAYNEQFF	TGTGCCAGCAGTCCTAAAGGGTTTGGACTAGCGGGAGTAGCGTACAATGAGCAGTTCTTC
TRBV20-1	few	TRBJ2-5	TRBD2	CSARTAGGLETQYF	TGCAGTGCTAGGACAGCGGGAGGCCTAGAGACCCAGTACTTC
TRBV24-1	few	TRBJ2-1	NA	CATSDSGGTSYNEQFF	TGTGCCACCAGTGATTCAGGAGGGACCTCCTACAATGAGCAGTTCTTC
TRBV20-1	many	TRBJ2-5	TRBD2	CSARGSEAGAQTQYF	TGCAGTGCTAGAGGTTCCGAAGCGGGAGCACAGACCCAGTACTTC
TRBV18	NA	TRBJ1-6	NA	CASSRDSPGGSPLHF	TGTGCCAGCAGCCGGGACTCCCCGGGGGGTTCACCCCTCCACTTT
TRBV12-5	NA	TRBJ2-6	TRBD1	CASGLDPKLTGGSGANVLTF	TGTGCTAGTGGTTTGGACCCCAAACTCACAGGGGGCTCTGGGGCCAACGTCCTGACTTTC
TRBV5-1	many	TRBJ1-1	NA	CASSLEQLNTEAFF	TGCGCCAGCAGCTTGGAACAGCTGAACACTGAAGCTTTCTTT
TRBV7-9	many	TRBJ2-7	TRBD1	CASMGQDPYEQYF	TGTGCCAGCATGGGACAGGATCCCTACGAGCAGTACTTC
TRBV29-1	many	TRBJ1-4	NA	CSVEGGANEKLFF	TGCAGCGTTGAAGGAGGGGCTAATGAAAAACTGTTTTTT
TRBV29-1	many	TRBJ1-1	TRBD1	CSVDQTGIAFF	TGCAGCGTGGATCAGACAGGGATCGCTTTCTTT
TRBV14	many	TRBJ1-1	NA	CASSQDTNTEAFF	TGTGCCAGCAGCCAAGACACTAACACTGAAGCTTTCTTT
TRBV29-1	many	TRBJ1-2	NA	CSVEPRGIGAGGYTF	TGCAGCGTTGAGCCCCGGGGTATAGGGGCGGGAGGCTACACCTTC
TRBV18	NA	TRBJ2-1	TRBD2	CASSPMRLAGPNNEQFF	TGTGCCAGCTCACCCATGAGACTAGCGGGCCCAAACAATGAGCAGTTCTTC
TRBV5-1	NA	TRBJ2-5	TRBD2	CASSLFQREGQETQYF	TGCGCCAGCAGCTTGTTCCAGCGGGAGGGACAAGAGACCCAGTACTTC